This T cell receptor beta chain appears in the sequencing data of a study of blood T cell repertoires in COVID-19. Study summary: The study drew acute and convalescent COVID-19 samples from the United States, Italy and Spain. PBMCs, B-cell-depleted T cells, or T cells provided the cDNA or gDNA that made up the material.

CDR1 is SEHNR and CDR2 is FQNEAQ in the germline V gene (reference sequence). This CDR3 spans 15 amino acids. V lost 4 bases to trimming and J lost 5 bases; unmatched junction nucleotides: 8. The data were produced by immunoSEQ multiplex PCR, yet TCRdb's version contains in-frame clones alone and is incomplete. The data contain about 240,000 clones, roughly four fifths of them singletons. The source of this sequence is an older woman with active or convalescent COVID-19. Sequenced sample: peripheral blood. This rearrangement joins TRBV7-9 to TRBJ2-3; TRBD2 aligns across 8 bases. DNA of the CDR3: TGTGCCAGCAGCTGGGGTGGGACTAGTAAAGATACGCAGTATTTT. It yields the protein CASSWGGTSKDTQYF.